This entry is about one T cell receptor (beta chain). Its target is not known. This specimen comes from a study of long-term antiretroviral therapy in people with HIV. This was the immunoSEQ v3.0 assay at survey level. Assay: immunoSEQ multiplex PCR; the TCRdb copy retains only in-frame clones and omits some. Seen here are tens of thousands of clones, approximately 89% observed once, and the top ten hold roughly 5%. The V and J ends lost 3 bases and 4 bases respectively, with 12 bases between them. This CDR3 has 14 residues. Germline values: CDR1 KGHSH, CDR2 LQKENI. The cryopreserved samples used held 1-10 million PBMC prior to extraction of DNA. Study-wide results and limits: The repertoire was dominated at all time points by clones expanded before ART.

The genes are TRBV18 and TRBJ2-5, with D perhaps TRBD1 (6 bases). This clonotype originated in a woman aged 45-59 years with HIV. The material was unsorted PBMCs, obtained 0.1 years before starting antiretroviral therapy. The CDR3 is CASSPGQPPETQYF. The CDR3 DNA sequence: TGTGCCAGCTCACCCGGACAGCCCCCAGAGACCCAGTACTTC.